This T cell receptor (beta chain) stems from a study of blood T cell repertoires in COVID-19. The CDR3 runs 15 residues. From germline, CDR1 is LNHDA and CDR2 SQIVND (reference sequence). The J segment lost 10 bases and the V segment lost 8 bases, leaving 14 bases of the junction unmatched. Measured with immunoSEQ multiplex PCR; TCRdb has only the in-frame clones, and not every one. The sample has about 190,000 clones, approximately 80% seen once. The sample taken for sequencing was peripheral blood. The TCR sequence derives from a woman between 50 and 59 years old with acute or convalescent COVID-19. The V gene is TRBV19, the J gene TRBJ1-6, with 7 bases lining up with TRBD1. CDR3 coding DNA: TGTGCCAGTGCGGACAGGTCGTCACCGGCGTCACCCCTCCACTTT. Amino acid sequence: CASADRSSPASPLHF.